Described below is a single TCR beta chain sequence and its context. Its antigen is undetermined. V trimming: 3 bases; J trimming: 5 bases; junction bases outside the gene matches: 6. The CDR3 is made up of 14 amino acids. In germline, CDR1 is SEHNR, CDR2 FQNEAQ (reference sequence). This entry belongs to a study of cytomegalovirus exposure and HLA in healthy donors. Study conclusions and caveats: CMV serostatus was the sole immune exposure information available. TCR beta chain V- and J-gene trimming was linked, in a later analysis, to a missense variant in DCLRE1C. TCR beta sequences reportedly predicted most subjects' HLA-A and HLA-B alleles accurately.

In the PCR, 60 Vbeta and 13 Jbeta primers were used. TCRdb's table, derived via immunoSEQ multiplex PCR, lists solely in-frame clones and lacks some. This table lists some 200,000 clones. The V gene is TRBV7-9, the J gene TRBJ2-7, with 8 nucleotides matching TRBD1. The clonotype originates from a young man in good health and CMV-seronegative. The sequencing sample was made of PBMCs. The CDR3 region is CASSLTTGEDEQYF. The CDR3 DNA is TGTGCCAGCAGCTTGACGACAGGGGAGGACGAGCAGTACTTC.